This T cell receptor beta chain was found in a study of cytomegalovirus exposure and HLA in healthy donors. Study observations and caveats: The sole available immune exposure information was CMV serostatus. Most of the TCR beta V segments (in an earlier analysis) were productive either about 87% or about 30% of the time. Upon later analysis, HLA-associated TCR beta chains proved more clonally expanded than other, equally common chains.

The primer mix had 60 Vbeta and 13 Jbeta primers. Profiling relied on immunoSEQ multiplex PCR, and the TCRdb table lists in-frame clones only, not all of them. The repertoire includes some 120,000 clones, around a tenth of them detected once, and over 2.5% sits in the top ten. Germline loops: CDR1 SGHDT, CDR2 YYEEEE. The V end was cut by 4 bases, the J end by 10 bases, with 23 bases between. The CDR3 has 15 amino acids. Details on this clone: Its antigen remains unknown.

Material for sequencing was PBMCs. The V and J genes are TRBV5-6 and TRBJ1-1; a possible D gene is TRBD1 (5 bases). This clonotype was sampled from a man under 40 in good health and CMV-seronegative. Here the CDR3 reads CASSPAAWGPFGAFF. DNA of the CDR3: TGTGCCAGCAGCCCCGCCGCGTGGGGCCCTTTCGGAGCTTTCTTT.